This passage covers 21 T cell receptor beta chains from one sample sequenced in a study of long-term antiretroviral therapy in people with HIV. Samples were assayed with immunoSEQ v3.0 at survey level. Repertoires were generated with immunoSEQ multiplex PCR, while TCRdb's copy carries only in-frame clones and drops some. Of around 20,000 clones listed, 80% to 85% are singletons. The sequencing used unsorted PBMCs, collected 0.1 years before starting antiretroviral therapy. The receptors derive from a man in his forties with HIV.

This chain joins TRBV30 and TRBJ2-7, with TRBD2 as a possible D gene (5 bases). This CDR3 is built from 14 residues. Germline-derived CDR1 and CDR2 are GTSNPN and SVGIG (reference sequence). V was pared by 3 bases and J by 0 bases, with 12 bases between. The CDR3 nucleotides are TGTGCCTGGAGAAGTCGTGGGAGCTCCTACGAGCAGTACTTC. Amino acids: CAWRSRGSSYEQYF.

This chain's CDR3 is CASSESRARAKDIQYF. CDR3 bases: TGTGCCAGCAGTGAATCGAGGGCTCGAGCGAAGGACATTCAGTACTTC. This chain uses TRBV25-1 with TRBJ2-4; possibly TRBD2 for D (5 bases). CDR1 MGHDK and CDR2 SYGVNS come from the germline V gene. Trimming removed 1 base at V and 8 bases at J, with 18 bases between. The CDR3 has 16 residues.

In regard to this clone: Germline and junction disagree at one end, which may indicate a read error. The chain links TRBV7-2 to TRBJ2-4; TRBD2 matches 9 bases. This CDR3 comprises 14 residues. The germline CDR1 and CDR2 sequences are SGHTA and FQGNSA. CDR3 protein: CASSSSPGTSHTNF. As DNA, the CDR3 is TGTGCCAGCAGCTCCTCCCCCGGGACTAGCCATACCAACTTC.

CDR3 region: CASSKSSGGKGDTQYF. CDR3 nucleotide sequence: TGTGCCAGTAGTAAATCTAGCGGGGGAAAAGGAGATACGCAGTATTTT. The V and J genes are TRBV19 and TRBJ2-3; 10 bases are a match to TRBD2. The junction had 9 bases not matched to a gene; V was cut back by 4 bases and J by 5 bases. Germline CDR1 is LNHDA and CDR2 is SQIVND (reference sequence). This CDR3 is 16 amino acids long.

This clone showed up just a few times. CDR3 DNA: TGTGCCAGTAGTATGACCGGGGGGGCCGCGGATACGCAGTATTTT. This encodes CASSMTGGAADTQYF. This sequence joins TRBV19 and TRBJ2-3, with 8 bases aligning to TRBD2. Per germline, CDR1 LNHDA and CDR2 SQIVND (reference sequence). V lost 3 bases to trimming and J lost 6 bases; unmatched junction nucleotides: 8. The length of the CDR3 is 15 residues.

The chain employs TRBV7-2 and TRBJ2-7; the D gene is possibly TRBD1 (6 bases). Trimming took 7 bases from V and 3 from J, leaving 19 bases between them. The CDR3 loop spans 15 amino acids. CDR1 SGHTA and CDR2 FQGNSA come from the germline V gene. CDR3 sequence: CASIVFPGQVYEQYF. In nucleotides, the CDR3 is TGTGCCAGCATCGTATTCCCGGGACAAGTCTACGAGCAGTACTTC.

This clone was observed a handful of times. This chain joins TRBV27 and TRBJ2-1; D ambiguous. The CDR3 spans 15 residues. CDR1 is MNHEY, CDR2 SMNVEV, per germline (reference sequence). V was clipped by 7 bases and J by 0 bases, with 13 bases between them. The CDR3 coding sequence is TGTGCCAGCACCCCCGGCACCTTCTCCTACAATGAGCAGTTCTTC. Its translation is CASTPGTFSYNEQFF.

The chain employs TRBV19 and TRBJ2-7; D may correspond to TRBD1 or TRBD2 (5 bases each). V lost 7 bases to trimming and J lost 3 bases, with 19 bases between them. Looked up from germline, CDR1 is LNHDA and CDR2 is SQIVND (reference sequence). CDR3 length equals 15 residues. Here the CDR3 DNA reads TGTGCCAGTATGGGGGTCGGGCAGGGAGTCTACGAGCAGTACTTC. This gives the protein CASMGVGQGVYEQYF.

This clone has a single count. This chain links TRBV2 with TRBJ1-1; D unresolved. Per the germline V gene, CDR1 is SNHLY and CDR2 is FYNNEI. V was clipped by 6 bases and J by 0 bases, with 5 bases between them. The CDR3 has 12 residues. CDR3 DNA: TGTGCCAGCAGCTGGGTGAACACTGAAGCTTTCTTT. Its translation is CASSWVNTEAFF.

The rearrangement links TRBV5-4 to TRBJ1-4; unclear D gene. This CDR3 comprises 16 residues. Trimming took 4 bases from V and 0 from J, leaving 13 bases between them. The germline gives CDR1 SGHNT, CDR2 YYREEE (reference sequence). CDR3 amino acids: CASSTAKGATNEKLFF. CDR3 sequence (DNA): TGTGCCAGCAGCACCGCCAAAGGAGCAACTAATGAAAAACTGTTTTTT.

This chain connects TRBV5-1 to TRBJ2-5; 7 nucleotides align to TRBD1. Looked up from germline, CDR1 is SGHRS and CDR2 is YFSETQ. The length of the CDR3 is 16 residues. V trimming: 4 bases; J trimming: 2 bases; junction bases outside the gene matches: 11. CDR3 coding DNA: TGCGCCAGCAGCACTCTACCGTCGACAGGGCAAGAGACCCAGTACTTC. It encodes CASSTLPSTGQETQYF.

The rearrangement joins TRBV28 to TRBJ1-2; D uncertain. This CDR3 contains 12 residues. V gave up 4 bases and J gave up 4 bases, with 7 bases separating them. Germline CDR1 and CDR2: MDHEN and SYDVKM. CDR3 sequence reads: CASSSMGYGYTF. The DNA for the CDR3 is TGTGCCAGCAGTTCCATGGGCTATGGCTACACCTTC.

This chain links TRBV11-2 with TRBJ2-3; D tentatively reads TRBD1 or TRBD2 (5 bases each). V dropped 2 bases and J dropped 0 bases, with 12 bases sitting between them. The CDR3 totals 16 residues. Germline V CDR1 and CDR2: SGHAT, FQNNGV. Written as DNA, the CDR3 is TGTGCCAGCAGCTTATTAGGACGGGACAGCACAGATACGCAGTATTTT. It yields the protein CASSLLGRDSTDTQYF.

The chain uses TRBV10-1 and TRBJ2-3; 7 bases fit TRBD2. The CDR3 is made up of 14 amino acids. Germline V gene sequence: CDR1 WNHNN, CDR2 SYGVQD (reference sequence). J lost 4 bases, V lost 5 bases, and 6 bases had no gene match. CDR3 region: CASSLRREPDTQYF. CDR3 DNA sequence: TGCGCCAGCAGTTTAAGGCGGGAGCCAGATACGCAGTATTTT.

In its sample, this clone was seen a few times. The chain has TRBV7-9 and TRBJ2-7, with 8 bases aligning to TRBD1. Losses at the gene ends were 5 bases for V and 3 bases for J; bases not matched to a gene: 3. Germline V CDR1 and CDR2: SEHNR, FQNEAQ (reference sequence). This CDR3 is built from 13 residues. Here the CDR3 DNA reads TGTGCCAGCAGCATCGGACAGGGCTACGAGCAGTACTTC. It yields the protein CASSIGQGYEQYF.

This chain joins TRBV7-2 and TRBJ2-1; tentatively, D is TRBD1 or TRBD2 (5 bases each). The germline gives CDR1 SGHTA, CDR2 FQGNSA. Trimming stripped 3 bases from V and 4 bases from J, with 19 bases between. This CDR3 has 17 amino acids. As DNA, the CDR3 is TGTGCCAGCAGCTTGAGTATGGGGCGGGCGGGTTACAATGAGCAGTTCTTC. It encodes CASSLSMGRAGYNEQFF.

This chain connects TRBV2 to TRBJ2-3, with D perhaps being TRBD1 or TRBD2 (5 bases each). This CDR3 is 15 amino acids long. V lost 3 bases, J lost 8 bases, and 18 bases lay in between. Per germline, CDR1 SNHLY and CDR2 FYNNEI. The CDR3 nucleotides are TGTGCCAGCAGTGAGGGACCCGGGAAGATTGGTACGCAGTATTTT. As protein: CASSEGPGKIGTQYF.

CDR3 protein: CASSLTGGGTDTQYF. The CDR3 nucleotides are TGTGCCAGCAGCTTGACAGGGGGCGGCACAGATACGCAGTATTTT. This sequence joins TRBV7-3 and TRBJ2-3; 10 bases match TRBD1. V shed 3 bases, J shed 1 base, and the junction held 1 base outside the gene matches. The CDR3 contains 15 residues. Germline lookup yields CDR1 SGHTA and CDR2 FQGTGA.

The genes are TRBV2 and TRBJ2-7; D remains unclear. The CDR3 is 15 residues long. The germline V gene has CDR1 SNHLY and CDR2 FYNNEI. V lost 3 bases to trimming and J lost 1 base, with 13 bases between them. The CDR3: CASSEEQLTSYEQYF. The CDR3 nucleotides read TGTGCCAGCAGTGAGGAACAGCTTACTTCCTACGAGCAGTACTTC.

The chain carries TRBV4-3 and TRBJ2-5, with TRBD2 matching over 12 bases. The CDR3 is 17 amino acids. Trimming cost V 1 base and J 5 bases; bases outside gene matches: 8. In germline, CDR1 is LGHNA, CDR2 YSLEER. The CDR3 is CASSQGASGGARETQYF. The CDR3 DNA sequence: TGCGCCAGCAGCCAAGGTGCTAGCGGGGGGGCCCGGGAGACCCAGTACTTC.

This chain joins TRBV4-3 and TRBJ2-3; D perhaps matches TRBD1 (6 bases). V was pared by 0 bases and J by 3 bases, with 25 bases between. The germline V gene encodes CDR1 LGHNA and CDR2 YSLEER. The CDR3 has 20 amino acids. The CDR3 loop reads CASSQDGLSQGGERTDTQYF. As DNA, the CDR3 is TGCGCCAGCAGCCAAGATGGGCTCTCACAGGGTGGGGAAAGAACAGATACGCAGTATTTT.